These T cell receptor beta chains were read from a single sample in a study of T cells in Graves' hyperthyroidism and ophthalmopathy. In TCRdb, the multiplex PCR reads were re-called with MiXCR into one record per CDR3 protein. This table has about half a million distinct CDR3 sequences, about 20% appearing once. The sequenced sample was blood. The receptors were gathered from a man aged 40-50 years with Graves' ophthalmopathy. Each CDR3 is given with its conserved first and last residue. Each record gives: D gene, V gene, J gene, clone size, CDR3 DNA, CDR3 protein. The D gene is left open where the match is weak. Not all rows give a size; the values are once, few, many and, for expanded clones, a class.

NA,TRBV6-2/TRBV6-3,TRBJ2-7,many,TGTGCCAGCAGCTACGGGCCCTACGAGCAGTACTTC,CASSYGPYEQYF
NA,TRBV2,TRBJ2-3,many,TGTGCCAGCGGGGAGACAGATACGCAGTATTTT,CASGETDTQYF
NA,TRBV15,TRBJ2-2,NA,TGTGCCACCAGCAGAGTTGGGGCGCCGGGCACCGGGGAGCTGTTTTTT,CATSRVGAPGTGELFF
NA,TRBV20-1,TRBJ2-2,many,TGCAGTGCTAGAGGCCAGGGATCCGGGGAGCTGTTTTTT,CSARGQGSGELFF
TRBD2,TRBV7-2,TRBJ2-1,many,TGTGCCAGCAGCCCGTTGACTAGCGGTGAGGACTATGAGCAGTTCTTC,CASSPLTSGEDYEQFF
TRBD1,TRBV7-6,TRBJ2-7,few,TGTGCCAGCAGCCCGACAGGGGGCAGGGGAAAATACGAGCAGTACTTC,CASSPTGGRGKYEQYF
NA,TRBV7-8,TRBJ1-5,few,TGTGCCAGCAGCTACGTGATTAGGGAGTCAAGCAATCAGCCCCAGCATTTT,CASSYVIRESSNQPQHF
TRBD1,TRBV7-3,TRBJ2-2,NA,TGTGCCAGCAGCAAAGATCGGACAGGGAAGCTGTTTTTT,CASSKDRTGKLFF
NA,TRBV6-2/TRBV6-3,TRBJ2-7,NA,TGTGCCAGCAGTTACGACGGGAGCCCGGCCTACGAGCAGTACTTC,CASSYDGSPAYEQYF
NA,TRBV28,TRBJ1-6,few,TGTGCCAGCAGCCAGGGAGTGAATAATTCACCCCTCCACTTT,CASSQGVNNSPLHF
NA,TRBV29-1,TRBJ2-3,NA,TGCAGCGCTCGGCCTGTCGGGAGTTTCACAGATACGCAGTATTTT,CSARPVGSFTDTQYF
NA,TRBV5-5,TRBJ2-2,NA,TGTGCCAGCACCCGGCCACCCGGGGAGCTGTTTTTT,CASTRPPGELFF
NA,TRBV11-1,TRBJ2-5,many,TGTGCCAGCAGCTTCCGAGGAGGGGGCCCAGAGACCCAGTACTTC,CASSFRGGGPETQYF
TRBD1,TRBV27,TRBJ2-1,many,TGTGCCAGCAGTTTACGGGGATTCGTGGACAGGGGGGTGGTTAATGAGCAGTTCTTC,CASSLRGFVDRGVVNEQFF
TRBD1,TRBV10-3,TRBJ1-5,few,TGTGCCATCAGGGGGGACAGCGGATCGGGACAGCCCCAGCATTTT,CAIRGDSGSGQPQHF
TRBD2,TRBV20-1,TRBJ2-5,many,TGCAGTGCTAGAGATCAAGGTCCTAGAACTAGCGGGAAGACCCAGTACTTC,CSARDQGPRTSGKTQYF
TRBD1,TRBV12-3/TRBV12-4,TRBJ1-2,many,TGTGCCAGCAGTCCCGGGACAGGGGGCGAGGGGATCTATGGCTACACCTTC,CASSPGTGGEGIYGYTF
NA,TRBV11-2,TRBJ1-1,NA,TGTGCCAGCAGCTTAGATGGGGGGACACCGAACACTGAAGCTTTCTTT,CASSLDGGTPNTEAFF
TRBD1,TRBV3-1,TRBJ2-7,few,TGTGCCAGCAGCCAAAAACCGGGACAGGTGCCCGTCTACGAGCAGTACTTC,CASSQKPGQVPVYEQYF
NA,TRBV29-1,TRBJ2-2,NA,TGCAGCGTTGAAGATCGAAGGAGCACCGGGGAGCTGTTTTTT,CSVEDRRSTGELFF
NA,TRBV5-4,TRBJ1-6,NA,TGTGCCAGCAGCGCGGCCGGGGGGAATTCACCCCTCCACTTT,CASSAAGGNSPLHF
NA,TRBV6-1,TRBJ2-2,few,TGTGCCAGTTGGACACTCACCGGGGAGCTGTTTTTT,CASWTLTGELFF
TRBD1,TRBV3-1,TRBJ1-1,many,TGTGCCAGCAGCCACGGACAGGGGGGCACTGAAGCTTTCTTT,CASSHGQGGTEAFF
NA,TRBV28,TRBJ1-6,many,TGTGCCAGCAGTTTGCCAGGGATGAATTCACCCCTCCACTTT,CASSLPGMNSPLHF
TRBD2,TRBV7-2,TRBJ2-1,many,TGTGCCAGCAGCTTATCCTATATAGCGGGCAATGAGCAGTTCTTC,CASSLSYIAGNEQFF
NA,TRBV12-3/TRBV12-4,TRBJ1-1,NA,TGTGCCAGCAGTTTAGACCCCCCGGGAGAAATTGAAGCTTTCTTT,CASSLDPPGEIEAFF
NA,TRBV3-1,TRBJ1-2,many,TGTGCCAGCAGCCAAGGCCCAATGGGTGGCTACACCTTC,CASSQGPMGGYTF
TRBD2,TRBV7-2,TRBJ2-3,many,TGTGCCAGCAGCTTTAGCGGGAGTACTGCAGATACGCAGTATTTT,CASSFSGSTADTQYF
TRBD2,TRBV28,TRBJ2-3,many,TGTGCCAGCAGTTCCCTATCTAGCGGGAGGGTAGATACGCAGTATTTT,CASSSLSSGRVDTQYF
TRBD2,TRBV6-2/TRBV6-3,TRBJ2-7,many,TGTGCCAGCAGTTACGTAGTAGCGGGAAACTACGAGCAGTACTTC,CASSYVVAGNYEQYF
NA,TRBV2,TRBJ2-7,many,TGTGCCAGCAGTGCGACCATGTACGAGCAGTACTTC,CASSATMYEQYF
NA,TRBV5-1,TRBJ2-5,few,TGCGCCAGCAGCTTGGGTGGGAGTCCCCAAGAGACCCAGTACTTC,CASSLGGSPQETQYF
NA,TRBV6-2/TRBV6-3,TRBJ1-2,many,TGTGCCAGCAGTTACTCGGGCCCATCATCCGGCTACACCTTC,CASSYSGPSSGYTF
TRBD2,TRBV2,TRBJ2-1,many,TGTGCCAGCAGTTGGACTAGCGGGGGATACAATGAGCAGTTCTTC,CASSWTSGGYNEQFF
NA,TRBV12-3/TRBV12-4,TRBJ2-1,many,TGTGCCAGCAGTGCCGGACAGTTCGCGTTCAATGAGCAGTTCTTC,CASSAGQFAFNEQFF
TRBD1,TRBV11-2,TRBJ1-6,NA,TGTGCCAGCAGCTTAGTGGCAGGGGGCTCCTATAATTCACCCCTCCACTTT,CASSLVAGGSYNSPLHF
NA,TRBV11-3,TRBJ2-7,NA,TGTGCCAGCAGCTTAGGCCGATTCTACGAGCAGTACTTC,CASSLGRFYEQYF
NA,TRBV29-1,TRBJ2-5,NA,TGCAGCGTTGAATGGGGTAGGGAGACCCAGTACTTC,CSVEWGRETQYF
NA,TRBV29-1,TRBJ2-2,NA,TGCAGCGTCGTTTGGGATGCCACCGGGGAGCTGTTTTTT,CSVVWDATGELFF
NA,TRBV7-9,TRBJ2-3,many,TGTGCCAGCAGCATCCCCGCATGGGCAGTTACACGGAACACAGATACGCAGTATTTT,CASSIPAWAVTRNTDTQYF